The entry below gives a single TCR beta chain sequence along with its context. This clone was picked up a small number of times. Its antigen is still unknown. No much larger clonotype is one base removed from it; base qualities were not supplied. The cohort was made up of about 610 healthy bone marrow donors. At the time of sampling, all cohort members were nominally healthy, though unrecorded immune exposures were likely present. The donor was CMV seronegative and belonged to the group of 352 seronegative cohort members. Every donor gave a peripheral blood sample, and the peripheral blood mononuclear cells from that sample were used for TCR beta sequencing. Genomic DNA was extracted from the blood cell samples with the Qiagen DNeasy Blood Extraction Kit. These data are taken from a study of cytomegalovirus exposure and HLA in healthy donors (TCRdb year 2017). In terms of the full investigation: In an earlier analysis of about 560 of the donors, 250 to 350 Gb of sequence data and 117 million unique TCR beta sequences from 150 million to 200 million T cells were reported. Roughly 300 gigabases of sequencing data and approximately 85 million unique TCR sequences were included in an early release covering about 620 HLA-typed donors. Among the roughly 430 genotyped donors, around 81% belonged to the genetic ancestry cluster associated with self-reported Caucasian donors. The study aimed to test whether cataloging public T cell receptors could reveal signatures of past pathogen exposure. The T cell repertoires of 670 or so subjects were profiled by immunosequencing and related to cytomegalovirus serostatus. Along with the roughly 700-subject first cohort, a separate validation cohort of about 110 different subjects was used. To predict cytomegalovirus infection status, the study combined high-throughput TCR immunosequencing, statistical association of individual TCRs with disease status, and machine learning. A later analysis re-examined previously published TCR beta repertoires from more than 550 donors and added high-resolution HLA genotyping to investigate patterns of TCR occurrence. In the later analysis, no new phenotypic data were used to find candidate immune exposures; instead, reliance was placed on TCR beta sequences and their occurrence across donors. An earlier analysis of about 600 of the donors used high-throughput TCR beta sequencing to judge whether each TCR beta V gene segment behaved as functional or pseudogenic. Donor age, sex, ethnicity and CMV serostatus were compiled together with the repertoire data. Genome-wide SNP genotypes for about 55% of the 666 donors were used in a later genetic analysis, which treated that subset as a discovery cohort. Every discovery cohort repertoire had been produced on one sequencing platform. HLA typing included class I and class II loci at four-digit resolution. The number of typed donors differed by locus: 629-630 for A, B, C, DRB1 and DQB1; 522 for DQA1; 606 for DPA1; and about 450 for DPB1. Because of strong linkage in the cohort, roughly 5 DR-DQ haplotypes were treated as single units for association and clustering. Among around 400 genotyped donors of the cohort, an average of about 240,000 unique TCR beta nucleotide sequences were sequenced per donor, roughly 20% of them non-productive.

What the research found in general, with its limitations: CMV serostatus was the only immune exposure information available for the cohort. Several of the top co-occurrence clusters appeared to be linked to parvovirus B19, influenza, CMV and Epstein-Barr virus, according to a later analysis. In a later analysis, more than 15,000 TCR beta sequences were associated with specific HLA alleles at a false discovery rate of 0.05. The presence/absence analyses assumed that sequencing depth was roughly uniform across donors, and that assumption may not be true. The study listed approximately 160 TCR beta chains as associated with cytomegalovirus. An earlier analysis of around 540 of the donors showed that most TCR beta V segments appeared in productive rearrangements either about 90% or about 30% of the time, which broadly matched IMGT annotations. An association between a missense DCLRE1C variant and V-gene and J-gene trimming of TCR beta chains was found in a later genetic analysis and replicated in an independent cohort. A later analysis found that most CMV-associated TCR beta chains appeared HLA-restricted, with HLA associations seemingly driven largely by CMV exposure. The earlier analysis of 450 to 700 of the donors excluded roughly 16 rarely observed V segments, including chromosome 9 orphons, because counts were too low. In vitro tests confirmed that a few of the cytomegalovirus-associated TCR beta chains recognize cytomegalovirus antigens. A later genetic analysis reported fewer N-insertions in productive TCRs among donors in an Asian-associated ancestry cluster than the approximately 700-donor mean. Because the 87-base-pair reads could not distinguish some IMGT-functional V segments, including TRBV6-2 and TRBV6-3, those segments were excluded. According to the authors, the approach could potentially be generalized to other disease states and immunological phenotypes. In a later analysis, TCR association rates were found to vary across HLA loci, with the most associated TCRs seen for DRB1 alleles and the fewest for HLA-C alleles. Most TCR sequences were seen in very few donors, while some public TCRs were found in many individuals. HLA typing was unavailable for some donors at each locus, so association tests used only the typed subset. A further reported finding was that TCR beta sequences accurately predicted the HLA-A and HLA-B alleles for most subjects in the first cohort. In a later analysis, HLA-associated TCR beta chains were found to be more clonally expanded and to have lower generation probabilities than equally common non-associated chains. The classifier was reported to diagnose cytomegalovirus status with high specificity and sensitivity in both the original cohort and the validation cohort. When HLA alleles, especially DR and DQ, strongly co-occurred, attributing TCR associations to individual alleles was difficult. A group of highly shared sequence variants was considered likely to be a technical artifact of the sequencing pipeline. Correlated functional status among segregating V segments might be attributable to linkage disequilibrium, but an unknown experimental factor could not be ruled out. This cohort had only TCR beta chains sequenced, and the lack of alpha or paired-chain data limited which features could be detected.

V is cut back by 6 bases and J by 10 bases, with 5 bases in the junction unmatched. The CDR3 runs 13 amino acids, cysteine and phenylalanine included. This entry keeps only the CDR3 DNA: 39 bases, framed from base 1. CDR1 and CDR2, per the germline V gene, are SGHVS and FNYEAQ. To prepare the library, the immunoSEQ multiplex PCR assay was applied. For the multiplex PCR, a mixture combining 60 forward primers for TCR Vbeta segments and 13 reverse primers for TCR Jbeta segments was used. Amplification of the CDR3 region of rearranged TCR beta genes was performed with a multiplex PCR assay on genomic DNA. The Illumina HiSeq System was used to sequence the amplified TCR beta libraries as 87-base-pair reads. The study's processing was this. In a later analysis, tens of millions of unique TCR beta chains were counted across the roughly 610 repertoires, and approximately 11 million of these chains were shared by at least two donors. To remove PCR and sequencing errors, raw reads were error-corrected and collapsed into unique sequences using a nearest-neighbor algorithm that merged closely related sequences. To assign V, D and J gene segments, CDR3 sequences were aligned to IMGT reference sequences. For a sequence to be retained, at least a six-nucleotide match to both a V gene segment and a J gene segment was required. A rearrangement counted as productive if the CDR3 had no stop codons and remained in frame with V and J, and every other rearrangement counted as non-productive. Following IMGT convention, CDR3 was defined as the stretch from the second conserved V-encoded cysteine up to the conserved J-encoded phenylalanine. Sequences without an unambiguous match to a single V gene segment were excluded from the earlier analysis of a few hundred of the donors. In an earlier analysis of roughly 600 of the donors, a V segment was called functional when productive rearrangements were above 56.7%, and segregating when the standard deviation between donors exceeded 5%. To diagnose cytomegalovirus status from the catalog of TCR beta chain sequences, a statistical classification framework was built. A later analysis assigned V and J genes by comparing TCR nucleotide sequences with IMGT/GENE-DB human TR gene sequences. The TCRdist pipeline was used in a later analysis to assign CDR3 sequences and most-parsimonious VDJ recombination scenarios. In a later analysis, each TCR beta chain was defined by its CDR3 amino acid sequence together with its V-gene family, and reads lacking a unique V-gene family were excluded. To address suspected cross-contamination and a sequencing artifact, a later analysis removed roughly 640 highly shared, low-generation-probability nucleotide sequences. A later analysis calculated a clonal expansion index for each public chain from normalized within-repertoire ranks of inferred template counts. A later analysis computed generation probabilities with a VDJ recombination model fitted to out-of-frame rearrangements, and checked the results against IGoR. Hypergeometric tests were used in a later analysis to score TCR-TCR, TCR-HLA and TCR-CMV co-occurrence, with a repertoire-size bias correction applied to the TCR pairs. To estimate false discovery rates, a later analysis permuted the HLA or CMV assignments 20 times. A later analysis grouped co-occurring TCRs with DBSCAN, adding TCRdist sequence similarity when clustering within HLA-allele-positive subsets. For co-occurrence clustering, repertoires with fewer than 30,000 or more than 120,000 public chains were excluded, along with several repertoires with anomalous nucleotide sharing. TCRdb stores this immuneACCESS table with in-frame sequences only. Part of the clones is absent; in the studies checked, under half of the shortfall reflects unresolved V genes, and no reason is known for the rest. V, J and clone size were drawn from that table, and D and trimming were deduced from the DNA. The sample profile shows about 110,000 clones; about 79% of them were found once. The ten largest clonotypes hold around 2.5% of the sample.

The sample was PBMCs. Recombination linked TRBV7-6 to TRBJ1-6, and 8 bases in between align with TRBD1. This clonotype was sampled from a woman younger than 30 in good health and CMV-seronegative. Here is the DNA: TGTGCCAGCAGTCGCGGACAGGGATCACCCCTCCACTTT. The translation is CASSRGQGSPLHF.